What follows are 29 T cell receptor beta chains derived from one specimen sequenced in a study of cytomegalovirus exposure and HLA in healthy donors. Primers: 60 Vbeta forward and 13 Jbeta reverse. Sequencing used immunoSEQ multiplex PCR; TCRdb keeps in-frame clones, though not all of them. The sample shows approximately 150,000 clones, almost 75% of them seen only once. The sample comprised PBMCs. Receptors originate from a woman aged 18-35 years in good health and CMV-seropositive.

The chain carries TRBV30 and TRBJ1-5; 9 nucleotides agree with TRBD1. V was pared by 5 bases and J by 7 bases, with 3 bases of the junction left unmatched. The CDR3 is 12 residues long. CDR1 GTSNPN and CDR2 SVGIG come from the germline V gene (reference sequence). The CDR3 loop is CAWGQGPQPQHF. CDR3 coding DNA: TGTGCCTGGGGACAGGGGCCACAGCCCCAGCATTTT.

The V and J genes are TRBV7-3 and TRBJ2-3, with D possibly matching TRBD1 (7 bases). This CDR3 is built from 16 residues. Germline CDR1 is SGHTA and CDR2 is FQGTGA. Trimming took 0 bases from V and 2 from J, leaving 12 bases between them. The CDR3 here is CASSLTGGQTTDTQYF. CDR3 nucleotides: TGTGCCAGCAGCTTAACGGGGGGACAGACCACAGATACGCAGTATTTT.

With respect to this clone: The junction departs from germline at one end; a sequencing error may be responsible. The J gene is TRBJ1-5, the V gene TRBV7-9; perhaps TRBD1 as D (5 bases). Germline CDR1 is SEHNR and CDR2 is FQNEAQ (reference sequence). This CDR3 spans 16 amino acids. The CDR3 here is CSSSLGPQGGNQPQHF. The CDR3 region has the DNA TGTTCCAGCAGCTTAGGCCCCCAGGGTGGCAATCAGCCCCAGCATTTT.

This clone was detected only once. The chain recombines TRBV30 with TRBJ2-5; 7 bases are a match to TRBD2. The CDR3 is made up of 13 amino acids. Trimming removed 5 bases from V and 5 bases from J; junction bases left unmatched: 8. Germline values: CDR1 GTSNPN, CDR2 SVGIG (reference sequence). CDR3 protein: CAWASRGRETQYF. CDR3 in DNA: TGTGCCTGGGCGTCGCGGGGGAGGGAGACCCAGTACTTC.

The J gene is TRBJ2-7, the V gene TRBV11-2; TRBD1 agrees at 8 bases. Germline V gene sequence: CDR1 SGHAT, CDR2 FQNNGV. Trimming removed 5 bases from V and 4 bases from J; junction bases left unmatched: 7. The CDR3 runs to 14 residues. This CDR3 reads CASSVGTGGYEQYF. CDR3 sequence (DNA): TGTGCCAGCAGCGTCGGGACAGGCGGATACGAGCAGTACTTC.

A note on this clone: The junction departs from the called germline gene at one end, perhaps through a read error. The V call is TRBV7-9, the J call TRBJ2-7; D gene ambiguous. This CDR3 has 12 residues. Germline loops: CDR1 SEHNR, CDR2 FQNEAQ (reference sequence). CDR3 sequence reads: CSSSLRVYEQYF. The CDR3, as DNA: TGTTCCAGCAGCTTACGCGTCTACGAGCAGTACTTC.

This clone has a single count. The V call is TRBV9, the J call TRBJ2-5; 8 nucleotides agree with TRBD2. The J call may be wrong; the DNA end is better matched by TRBJ2-7. This CDR3 contains 15 residues. Per the germline V gene, CDR1 is SGDLS and CDR2 is YYNGEE. CDR3 sequence reads: CASSGRGGQRDEQYF. DNA of the CDR3: TGTGCCAGCAGCGGCCGGGGGGGCCAAAGGGACGAGCAGTACTTC.

The chain recombines TRBV6-6 with TRBJ2-2, with D hard to call. CDR1 is MNHNY, CDR2 SVGAGI, per germline (reference sequence). The V end was cut by 6 bases, the J end by 7 bases, with 15 bases between. This CDR3 spans 14 amino acids. The CDR3 sequence is CASSGAKRIGELFF. The DNA of the CDR3 is TGTGCCAGCAGCGGAGCAAAAAGAATCGGGGAGCTGTTTTTT.

This clone came up a few times. The gene calls are TRBV5-6 and TRBJ1-5, with D tentatively TRBD1 (5 bases). Looked up from germline, CDR1 is SGHDT and CDR2 is YYEEEE. V was pared by 4 bases and J by 6 bases, with 11 bases between. There are 13 residues in the CDR3. CDR3 region: CASSTGSGQPQHF. The CDR3, as DNA: TGTGCCAGCAGCACAGGTAGTGGTCAGCCCCAGCATTTT.

The chain recombines TRBV9 with TRBJ2-3; TRBD1 agrees at 7 bases. The CDR3 is made up of 14 amino acids. The ends lost 3 bases at V and 1 base at J; junction bases unmatched: 2. Germline CDR1 is SGDLS and CDR2 is YYNGEE. This CDR3 reads CASSGQGRTDTQYF. CDR3 DNA: TGTGCCAGCAGCGGACAGGGCCGCACAGATACGCAGTATTTT.

The V and J genes are TRBV30 and TRBJ1-4; TRBD1 aligns across 10 bases. Per germline, CDR1 GTSNPN and CDR2 SVGIG (reference sequence). The trim removed 3 bases at V and 5 bases at J, leaving 6 bases unmatched. The CDR3 has 15 residues. As DNA, the CDR3 is TGTGCCTGGAGAATCTCGGGACAGGGGAATGAAAAACTGTTTTTT. It translates to CAWRISGQGNEKLFF.

The CDR3 reads CASEDRDSSYNSPLHF. The CDR3 bases are TGTGCCAGCGAAGACAGGGACAGCTCCTATAATTCACCCCTCCACTTT. The chain carries TRBV21-1 and TRBJ1-6; the listed D gene, TRBD1, was not tested against the DNA. TRBV21-1 is recorded as a pseudogene. The CDR3 is 16 residues long.

Here the CDR3 reads CASSPGQGAYEQYF. The CDR3 DNA sequence: TGTGCCAGTAGCCCGGGACAGGGGGCCTACGAGCAGTACTTC. The chain recombines TRBV19 with TRBJ2-7, with TRBD1 identical over 11 bases. The V segment lost 6 bases and the J segment 2 bases; nucleotides outside the gene matches: 3. Germline lookup yields CDR1 LNHDA and CDR2 SQIVND (reference sequence). The CDR3 runs 14 residues.

This clone was observed a handful of times. The chain combines TRBV9 with TRBJ2-4; possible D gene TRBD2, 5 bases. Germline V CDR1 and CDR2: SGDLS, YYNGEE. The CDR3 covers 12 residues. Trimming took off 0 bases at V and 8 bases at J, with 6 bases between the two ends. This CDR3 is CASSVDGDIQYF. For the CDR3, the DNA is TGTGCCAGCAGCGTAGACGGGGACATTCAGTACTTC.

The J gene is TRBJ1-2, the V gene TRBV11-2; 8 nucleotides align to TRBD1. Trimming cost V 5 bases and J 0 bases; bases outside gene matches: 8. The CDR3 totals 16 residues. Germline CDR1 and CDR2: SGHAT and FQNNGV. For the CDR3, the DNA is TGTGCCAGCAGCCCCACCCCGGGACAGGCTAACTATGGCTACACCTTC. It codes for CASSPTPGQANYGYTF.

The chain links TRBV27 to TRBJ1-3, with TRBD1 identical over 8 bases. The CDR3 totals 16 residues. In germline, CDR1 is MNHEY, CDR2 SMNVEV (reference sequence). The V gene end was trimmed by 4 bases and the J gene end by 2 bases; junction bases not matched to a gene: 7. Here the CDR3 DNA reads TGTGCCAGCAGTTCCGGACAGGGCCCTCCTGGAAACACCATATATTTT. Its protein is CASSSGQGPPGNTIYF.

V usage is TRBV27 and J usage is TRBJ1-4; D is ambiguous. V lost 5 bases and J 3 bases, leaving 13 bases between the germline ends. The CDR3 length is 15 residues. Germline assignment: CDR1 MNHEY and CDR2 SMNVEV (reference sequence). The CDR3 is CASSSRGQANEKLFF. DNA of the CDR3: TGTGCCAGCAGTAGCCGCGGGCAGGCTAATGAAAAACTGTTTTTT.

The chain joins TRBV9 to TRBJ2-5; 10 nucleotides line up with TRBD2. Germline-derived CDR1 and CDR2 are SGDLS and YYNGEE. The CDR3 sequence is 16 residues long. With 0 bases clipped from V and 5 bases from J, the junction kept 7 bases outside the gene matches. This CDR3 is CASSVDSGGLWETQYF. CDR3 nucleotides: TGTGCCAGCAGCGTAGATAGCGGGGGGCTATGGGAGACCCAGTACTTC. The whole variable domain, remainder taken from reference TRBV9 and TRBJ2-5, is DSGVTQTPKHLITATGQRVTLRCSPRSGDLSVYWYQQSLDQGLQFLIQYYNGEERAKGNILERFSAQQFPDLHSELNLSSLELGDSALYFCASSVDSGGLWETQYFGPGTRLLVL.

The sample holds one count of this clone. V is TRBV6-5 and J is TRBJ1-6; the D is unclear. Germline V gene lookup returns CDR1 MNHEY and CDR2 SVGAGI. V gave up 4 bases and J gave up 7 bases, with 14 bases separating them. This CDR3 spans 15 amino acids. The CDR3 sequence is CASSWFSEGNSPLHF. The CDR3 nucleotides read TGTGCCAGCAGTTGGTTCTCGGAGGGCAATTCACCCCTCCACTTT.

V usage is TRBV30 and J usage is TRBJ1-2; D is perhaps TRBD1 (5 bases). Germline CDR1 reads GTSNPN; CDR2 reads SVGIG (reference sequence). Trimming removed 3 bases from V and 0 bases from J, with 17 bases in between. The CDR3 sequence is 16 residues long. CDR3 in DNA: TGTGCCTGGAGCCACGCGACAGTGCGCCCTAACTATGGCTACACCTTC. This codes for CAWSHATVRPNYGYTF.

This clone was observed a few times. This chain links TRBV5-1 with TRBJ2-3; 16 bases fit TRBD2. The CDR3 sequence is 17 residues long. The junction had 5 bases not matched to a gene; V was cut back by 4 bases and J by 3 bases. The germline CDR1 and CDR2 sequences are SGHRS and YFSETQ. CDR3 sequence reads: CASSPGLAGGRTDTQYF. DNA for the CDR3: TGCGCCAGCAGCCCGGGACTAGCGGGGGGGAGGACAGATACGCAGTATTTT.

This clone was detected a few times. V gene TRBV6-5 combines with J gene TRBJ1-1; D uncertain. Germline assignment: CDR1 MNHEY and CDR2 SVGAGI. V lost 11 bases to trimming and J lost 7 bases, with 20 bases between them. The CDR3 runs to 13 residues. CDR3 amino acids: CASGRGKGGEAFF. The CDR3 bases are TGTGCCTCCGGGCGGGGTAAGGGAGGTGAAGCTTTCTTT.

This clone was detected only once. This chain uses TRBV5-1 with TRBJ2-7; D ambiguous. Deletions cut 5 bases from V and 4 bases from J, with 13 bases between. The germline gives CDR1 SGHRS, CDR2 YFSETQ. This CDR3 has 13 amino acids. The CDR3 DNA follows: TGCGCCAGCAGTCCCGGGTCCCAGTACGAGCAGTACTTC. Amino acid sequence: CASSPGSQYEQYF.

The rearrangement joins TRBV5-1 to TRBJ2-6, with 7 bases lining up with TRBD1. Losses at the gene ends were 4 bases for V and 3 bases for J; bases not matched to a gene: 7. The V gene's germline CDR1 is SGHRS and CDR2 YFSETQ. The CDR3 has 16 amino acids. The CDR3 loop reads CASSQSDRVGANVLTF. For the CDR3, the DNA is TGCGCCAGCAGCCAATCCGACAGGGTTGGGGCCAACGTCCTGACTTTC.

The chain joins TRBV9 to TRBJ2-1, with D possibly TRBD1 on 6 matching bases. CDR3 length equals 15 residues. Between the trimmed V and J ends, which lost 4 bases and 3 bases, there was a span of 14 bases. The germline gives CDR1 SGDLS, CDR2 YYNGEE. CDR3 region: CASSSSGTLYNEQFF. The CDR3 DNA follows: TGTGCCAGCAGCTCCTCCGGGACACTCTACAATGAGCAGTTCTTC.

The chain has TRBV6-1 and TRBJ1-5, with TRBD1 identical over 7 bases. J gave up 10 bases and V 5 bases, and 8 bases lay outside the gene matches. The germline V gene encodes CDR1 MNHNS and CDR2 SASEGT. This CDR3 has 13 residues. The CDR3 loop is CASSRDSLSPQHF. The CDR3 DNA is TGTGCCAGCAGTCGGGACAGTCTTTCCCCCCAGCATTTT.

This chain connects TRBV28 to TRBJ1-1, with D possibly matching TRBD1 (6 bases). The CDR3 is made up of 11 amino acids. V was pared by 9 bases and J by 10 bases, with 15 bases between. Germline CDR1 and CDR2: MDHEN and SYDVKM. Written as DNA, the CDR3 is TGTGCCAGTAGTCTCAGGGGTCGAGCTTTCTTT. It codes for CASSLRGRAFF.

The rearrangement links TRBV9 to TRBJ2-5; no reliable D call. Trimming stripped 0 bases from V and 1 base from J, with 7 bases between. The CDR3 extends over 14 amino acids. The germline V gene encodes CDR1 SGDLS and CDR2 YYNGEE. This chain's CDR3 is CASSVDSSQETQYF. The CDR3 region has the DNA TGTGCCAGCAGCGTAGATTCCAGCCAAGAGACCCAGTACTTC.

V is TRBV5-1 and J is TRBJ1-5, with a possible D match to TRBD1 (5 bases). Trimming shortened V by 2 bases and J by 5 bases, and 14 bases separated the two germline ends. The CDR3 has 15 amino acids. Germline CDR1 is SGHRS and CDR2 is YFSETQ. The DNA of the CDR3 is TGCGCCAGCAGCTTAACAGGCCTTCGGGATCAGCCCCAGCATTTT. It translates to CASSLTGLRDQPQHF.